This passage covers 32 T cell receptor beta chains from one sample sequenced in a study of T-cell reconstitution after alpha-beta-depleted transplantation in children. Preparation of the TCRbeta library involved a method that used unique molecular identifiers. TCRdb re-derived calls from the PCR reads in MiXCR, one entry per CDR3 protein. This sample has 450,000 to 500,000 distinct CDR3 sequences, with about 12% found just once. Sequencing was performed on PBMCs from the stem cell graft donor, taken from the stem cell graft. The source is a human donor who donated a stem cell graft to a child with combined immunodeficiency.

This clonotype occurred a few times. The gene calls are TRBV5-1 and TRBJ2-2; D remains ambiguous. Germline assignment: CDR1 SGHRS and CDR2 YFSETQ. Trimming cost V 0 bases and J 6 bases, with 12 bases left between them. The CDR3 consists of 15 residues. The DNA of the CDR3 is TGCGCCAGCAGCTTGGAAGGGTTCAAGGCCGGGGAGCTGTTTTTT. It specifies CASSLEGFKAGELFF. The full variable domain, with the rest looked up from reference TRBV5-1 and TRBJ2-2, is KAGVTQTPRYLIKTRGQQVTLSCSPISGHRSVSWYQQTPGQGLQFLFEYFSETQRNKGNFPGRFSGRQFSNSRSEMNVSTLELGDSALYLCASSLEGFKAGELFFGEGSRLTVL.

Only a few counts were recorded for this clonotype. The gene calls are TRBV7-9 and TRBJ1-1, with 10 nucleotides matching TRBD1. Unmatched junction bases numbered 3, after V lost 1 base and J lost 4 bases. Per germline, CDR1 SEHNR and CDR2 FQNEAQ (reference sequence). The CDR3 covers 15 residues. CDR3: CASSLGQGAITEAFF. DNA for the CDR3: TGTGCCAGCAGCTTAGGACAGGGGGCGATCACTGAAGCTTTCTTT. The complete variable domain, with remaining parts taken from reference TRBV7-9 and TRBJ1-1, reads DTGVSQNPRHKITKRGQNVTFRCDPISEHNRLYWYRQTLGQGPEFLTYFQNEAQLEKSRLLSDRFSAERPKGSFSTLEIQRTEQGDSAMYLCASSLGQGAITEAFFGQGTRLTVV.

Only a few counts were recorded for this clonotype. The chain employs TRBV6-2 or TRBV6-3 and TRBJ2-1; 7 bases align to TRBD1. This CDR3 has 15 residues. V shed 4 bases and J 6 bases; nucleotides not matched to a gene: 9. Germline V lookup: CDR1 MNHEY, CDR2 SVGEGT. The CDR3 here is CASSSLGQAGNEQFF. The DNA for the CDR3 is TGTGCCAGCAGTTCCCTCGGACAGGCCGGCAATGAGCAGTTCTTC.

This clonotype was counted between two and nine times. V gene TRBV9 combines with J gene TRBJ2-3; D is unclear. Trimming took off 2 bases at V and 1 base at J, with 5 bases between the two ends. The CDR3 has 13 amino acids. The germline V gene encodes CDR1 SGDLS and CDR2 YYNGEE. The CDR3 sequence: CASSVKGTDTQYF. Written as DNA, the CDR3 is TGTGCCAGCAGCGTGAAAGGCACAGATACGCAGTATTTT.

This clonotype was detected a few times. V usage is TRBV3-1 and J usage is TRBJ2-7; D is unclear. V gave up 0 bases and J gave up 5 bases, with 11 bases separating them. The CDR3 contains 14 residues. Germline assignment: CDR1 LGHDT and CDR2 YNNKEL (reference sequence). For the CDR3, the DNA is TGTGCCAGCAGCCAAGATACTGGGCAGAACGAGCAGTACTTC. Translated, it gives CASSQDTGQNEQYF.

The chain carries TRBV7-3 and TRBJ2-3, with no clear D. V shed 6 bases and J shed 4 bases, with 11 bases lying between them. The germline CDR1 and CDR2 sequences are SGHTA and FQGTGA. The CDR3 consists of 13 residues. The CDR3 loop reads CASSSRLADTQYF. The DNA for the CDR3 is TGTGCCAGCAGTTCCCGACTGGCAGATACGCAGTATTTT. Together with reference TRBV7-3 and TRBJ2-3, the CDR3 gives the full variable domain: GAGVSQTPSNKVTEKGKYVELRCDPISGHTALYWYRQSLGQGPEFLIYFQGTGAADDSGLPNDRFFAVRPEGSVSTLKIQRTERGDSAVYLCASSSRLADTQYFGPGTRLTVL.

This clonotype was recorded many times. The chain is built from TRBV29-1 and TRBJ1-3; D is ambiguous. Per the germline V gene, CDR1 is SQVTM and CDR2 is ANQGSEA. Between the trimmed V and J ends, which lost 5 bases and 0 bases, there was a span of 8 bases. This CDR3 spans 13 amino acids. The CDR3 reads CSVQAPSGNTIYF. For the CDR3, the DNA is TGCAGCGTTCAGGCCCCCTCTGGAAACACCATATATTTT.

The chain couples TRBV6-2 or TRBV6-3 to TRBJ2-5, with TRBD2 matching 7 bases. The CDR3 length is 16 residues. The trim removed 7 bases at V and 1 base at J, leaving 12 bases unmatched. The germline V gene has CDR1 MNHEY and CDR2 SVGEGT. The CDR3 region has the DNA TGTGCCAGCACCTTCACCCGGGGGGAGATCCAAGAGACCCAGTACTTC. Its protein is CASTFTRGEIQETQYF.

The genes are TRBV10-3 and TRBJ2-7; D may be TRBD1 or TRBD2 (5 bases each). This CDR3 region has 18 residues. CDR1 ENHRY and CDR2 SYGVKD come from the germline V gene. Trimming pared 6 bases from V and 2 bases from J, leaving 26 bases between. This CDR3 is CAISSGRRVSGGTYEQYF. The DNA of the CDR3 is TGTGCCATCAGCTCGGGACGGCGAGTATCAGGTGGGACCTACGAGCAGTACTTC.

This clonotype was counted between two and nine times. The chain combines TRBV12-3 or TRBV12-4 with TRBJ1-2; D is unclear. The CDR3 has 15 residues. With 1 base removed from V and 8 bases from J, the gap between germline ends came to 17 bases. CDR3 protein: CASSLGLHPLGGYTF. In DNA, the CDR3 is TGTGCCAGCAGTTTAGGGTTACACCCATTAGGAGGCTACACCTTC.

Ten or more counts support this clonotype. The CDR3 loop is CASSQDRLTGEAFF. The CDR3 DNA follows: TGCGCCAGCAGCCAAGACAGACTGACAGGGGAAGCTTTCTTT. The V and J genes are TRBV4-3 and TRBJ1-1; 7 nucleotides line up with TRBD1. Trimming cost V 0 bases and J 8 bases; bases outside gene matches: 6. CDR1 is LGHNA and CDR2 is YSLEER in the germline V gene. This CDR3 spans 14 amino acids.

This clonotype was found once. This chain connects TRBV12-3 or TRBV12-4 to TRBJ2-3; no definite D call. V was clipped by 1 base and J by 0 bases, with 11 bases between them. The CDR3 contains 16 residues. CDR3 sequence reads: CASSLGFRPSTDTQYF. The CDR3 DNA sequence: TGTGCCAGCAGTTTAGGATTCCGTCCTAGCACAGATACGCAGTATTTT.

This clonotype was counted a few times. The CDR3 sequence is CASSLNAWAYEQYF. The CDR3 DNA reads as TGTGCCAGCAGCTTAAATGCATGGGCCTACGAGCAGTACTTC. The chain uses TRBV7-2 and TRBJ2-7; D is ambiguous. Trimming left V 2 bases short and J 2 bases short, with 10 bases between. CDR1 is SGHTA and CDR2 is FQGNSA in the germline V gene. The CDR3 contains 14 residues. Variable domain in full (rest from reference TRBV7-2 and TRBJ2-7): GAGVSQSPSNKVTEKGKDVELRCDPISGHTALYWYRQSLGQGLEFLIYFQGNSAPDKSGLPSDRFSAERTGGSVSTLTIQRTQQEDSAVYLCASSLNAWAYEQYFGPGTRLTVT.

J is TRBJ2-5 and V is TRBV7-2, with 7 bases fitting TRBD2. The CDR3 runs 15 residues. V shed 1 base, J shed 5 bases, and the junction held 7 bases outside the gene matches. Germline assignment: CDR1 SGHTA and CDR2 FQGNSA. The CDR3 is CASSLGASGRETQYF. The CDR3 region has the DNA TGTGCCAGCAGCTTAGGGGCTAGCGGCAGGGAGACCCAGTACTTC.

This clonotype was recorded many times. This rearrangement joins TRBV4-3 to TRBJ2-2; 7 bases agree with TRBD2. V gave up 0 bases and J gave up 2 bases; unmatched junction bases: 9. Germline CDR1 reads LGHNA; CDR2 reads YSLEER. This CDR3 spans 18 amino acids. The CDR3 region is CASSQELADLVNTGELFF. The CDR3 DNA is TGCGCCAGCAGCCAAGAGCTAGCGGACCTGGTAAACACCGGGGAGCTGTTTTTT.

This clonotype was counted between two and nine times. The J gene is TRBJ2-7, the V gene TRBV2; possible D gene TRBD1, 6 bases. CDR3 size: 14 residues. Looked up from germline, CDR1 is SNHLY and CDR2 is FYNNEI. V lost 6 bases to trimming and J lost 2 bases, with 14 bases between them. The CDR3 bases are TGTGCCAGCAGCGTTAATCGGGACACCTACGAGCAGTACTTC. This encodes CASSVNRDTYEQYF. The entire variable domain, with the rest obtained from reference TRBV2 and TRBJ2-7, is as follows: EPEVTQTPSHQVTQMGQEVILRCVPISNHLYFYWYRQILGQKVEFLVSFYNNEISEKSEIFDDQFSVERPDGSNFTLKIRSTKLEDSAMYFCASSVNRDTYEQYFGPGTRLTVT.

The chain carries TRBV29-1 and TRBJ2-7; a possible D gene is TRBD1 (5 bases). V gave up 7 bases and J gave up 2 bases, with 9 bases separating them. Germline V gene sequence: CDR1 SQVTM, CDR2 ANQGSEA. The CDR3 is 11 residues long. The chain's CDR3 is CSAGHPYEQYF. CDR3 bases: TGCAGCGCTGGACACCCCTACGAGCAGTACTTC.

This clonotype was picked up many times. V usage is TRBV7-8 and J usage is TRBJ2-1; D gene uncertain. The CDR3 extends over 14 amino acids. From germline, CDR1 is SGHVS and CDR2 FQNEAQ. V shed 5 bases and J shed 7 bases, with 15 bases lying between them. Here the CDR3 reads CASSNSDLRNEQFF. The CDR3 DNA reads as TGTGCCAGCAGCAATTCGGACCTGCGTAATGAGCAGTTCTTC. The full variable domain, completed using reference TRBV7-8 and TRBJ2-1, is GAGVSQSPRYKVAKRGQDVALRCDPISGHVSLFWYQQALGQGPEFLTYFQNEAQLDKSGLPSDRFFAERPEGSVSTLKIQRTQQEDSAVYLCASSNSDLRNEQFFGPGTRLTVL.

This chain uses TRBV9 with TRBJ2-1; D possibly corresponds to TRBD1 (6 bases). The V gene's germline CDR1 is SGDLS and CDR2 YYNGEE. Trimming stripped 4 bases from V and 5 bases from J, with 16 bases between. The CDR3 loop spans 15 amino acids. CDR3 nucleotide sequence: TGTGCCAGCAGCCCCGGGCAGGGGCCGGACAATGAGCAGTTCTTC. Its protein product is CASSPGQGPDNEQFF.

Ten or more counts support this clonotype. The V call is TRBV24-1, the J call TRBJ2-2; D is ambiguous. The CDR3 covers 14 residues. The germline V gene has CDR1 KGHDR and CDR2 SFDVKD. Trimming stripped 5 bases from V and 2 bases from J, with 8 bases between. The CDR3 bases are TGTGCCACCAGTGTCGACACCAACACCGGGGAGCTGTTTTTT. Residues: CATSVDTNTGELFF.

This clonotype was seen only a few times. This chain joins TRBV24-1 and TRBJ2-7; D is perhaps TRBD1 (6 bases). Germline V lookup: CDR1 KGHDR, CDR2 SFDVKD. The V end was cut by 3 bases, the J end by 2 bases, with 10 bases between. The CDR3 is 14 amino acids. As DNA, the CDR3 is TGTGCCACCAGTGATAACAGGGACCCCTACGAGCAGTACTTC. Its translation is CATSDNRDPYEQYF.

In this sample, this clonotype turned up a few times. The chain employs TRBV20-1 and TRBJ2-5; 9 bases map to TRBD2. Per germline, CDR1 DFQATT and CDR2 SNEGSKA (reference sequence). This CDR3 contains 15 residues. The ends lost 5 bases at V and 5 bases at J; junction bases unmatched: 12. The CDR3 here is CSAPDLRGGLETQYF. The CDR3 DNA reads TGCAGTGCTCCCGACTTGCGGGGGGGCTTGGAGACCCAGTACTTC.

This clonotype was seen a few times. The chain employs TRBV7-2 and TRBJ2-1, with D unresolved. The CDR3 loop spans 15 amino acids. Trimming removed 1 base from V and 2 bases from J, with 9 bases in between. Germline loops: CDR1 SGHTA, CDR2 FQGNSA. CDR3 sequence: CASSLGKGAYNEQFF. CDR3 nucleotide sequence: TGTGCCAGCAGCTTAGGAAAGGGCGCCTACAATGAGCAGTTCTTC.

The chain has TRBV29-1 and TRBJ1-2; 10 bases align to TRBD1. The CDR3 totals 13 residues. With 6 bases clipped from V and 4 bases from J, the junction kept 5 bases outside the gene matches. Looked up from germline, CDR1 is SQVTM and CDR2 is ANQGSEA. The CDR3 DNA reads TGCAGCGTCGACAGGGGGCTTAGCTATGGCTACACCTTC. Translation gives CSVDRGLSYGYTF.

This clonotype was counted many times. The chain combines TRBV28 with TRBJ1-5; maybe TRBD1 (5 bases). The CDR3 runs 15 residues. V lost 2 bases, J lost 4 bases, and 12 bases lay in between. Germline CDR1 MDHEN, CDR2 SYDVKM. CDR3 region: CASSLPGTGNQPQHF. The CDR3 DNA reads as TGTGCCAGCAGTTTACCCGGGACGGGAAATCAGCCCCAGCATTTT.

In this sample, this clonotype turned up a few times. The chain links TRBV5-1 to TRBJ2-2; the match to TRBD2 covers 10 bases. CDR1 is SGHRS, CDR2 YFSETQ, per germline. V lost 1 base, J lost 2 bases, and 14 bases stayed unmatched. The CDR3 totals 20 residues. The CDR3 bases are TGCGCCAGCAGCTTGAATCCGGCTAGCGGGAGTGTGATTAACACCGGGGAGCTGTTTTTT. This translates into CASSLNPASGSVINTGELFF.

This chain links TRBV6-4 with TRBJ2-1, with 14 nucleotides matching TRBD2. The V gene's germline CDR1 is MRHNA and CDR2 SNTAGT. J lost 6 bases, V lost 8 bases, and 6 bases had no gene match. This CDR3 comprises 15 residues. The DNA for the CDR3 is TGTGCCAGCTCGGGACTAGCGGGAGAAATCAATGAGCAGTTCTTC. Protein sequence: CASSGLAGEINEQFF.

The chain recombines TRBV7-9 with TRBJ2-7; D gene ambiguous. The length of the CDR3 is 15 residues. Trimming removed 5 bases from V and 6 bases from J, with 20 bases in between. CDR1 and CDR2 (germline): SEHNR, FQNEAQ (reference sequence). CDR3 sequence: CASSPPATRPGEQYF. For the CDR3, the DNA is TGTGCCAGCAGCCCCCCGGCAACCCGCCCTGGCGAGCAGTACTTC.

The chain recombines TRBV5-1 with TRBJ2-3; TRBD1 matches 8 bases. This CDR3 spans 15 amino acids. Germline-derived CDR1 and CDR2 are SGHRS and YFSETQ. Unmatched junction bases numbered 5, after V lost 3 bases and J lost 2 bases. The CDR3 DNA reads TGCGCCAGCAGCTCACAGGGGGTGCTCACAGATACGCAGTATTTT. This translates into CASSSQGVLTDTQYF.

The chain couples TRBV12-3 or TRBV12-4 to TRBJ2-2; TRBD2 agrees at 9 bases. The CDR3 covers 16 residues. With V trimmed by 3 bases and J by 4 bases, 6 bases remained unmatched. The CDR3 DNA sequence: TGTGCCAGCAGTTTCAATAGACTAGCGGTCACCGGGGAGCTGTTTTTT. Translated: CASSFNRLAVTGELFF.

The DNA of the CDR3 is TGTGCCAGCAGCTTAAGAGCGGGACCGAACACCGGGGAGCTGTTTTTT. Protein: CASSLRAGPNTGELFF. The chain carries TRBV7-2 and TRBJ2-2; 7 bases are shared with TRBD2. The CDR3 has 16 amino acids. V dropped 2 bases and J dropped 0; count of bases not matched to a gene: 3. Germline assignment: CDR1 SGHTA and CDR2 FQGNSA.

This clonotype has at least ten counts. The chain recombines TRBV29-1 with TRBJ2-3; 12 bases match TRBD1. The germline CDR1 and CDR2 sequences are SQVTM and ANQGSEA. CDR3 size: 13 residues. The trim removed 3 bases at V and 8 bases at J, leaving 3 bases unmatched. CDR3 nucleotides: TGCAGCGTTGAGGGACAGGGGGCTGGTACGCAGTATTTT. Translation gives CSVEGQGAGTQYF.